The 13 T cell receptor beta chains in this list originate from one sample, sequenced in a study of cytomegalovirus exposure and HLA in healthy donors. 13 Jbeta primers and 60 Vbeta primers were used for the PCR. Method: immunoSEQ multiplex PCR; TCRdb's copy keeps in-frame clones and lacks some. The sample consists of roughly 200,000 clones, roughly 79% of them appearing once. The sample comprised PBMCs. The receptor set was obtained from a woman between 40 and 55 years old in good health and CMV-seronegative.

This rearrangement joins TRBV10-3 to TRBJ1-6; no reliable D call. With 0 bases removed from V and 9 bases from J, the gap between germline ends came to 6 bases. The CDR3 runs 13 residues. The germline V gene encodes CDR1 ENHRY and CDR2 SYGVKD. The CDR3: CAISESGSSPLHF. The CDR3 coding sequence is TGTGCCATCAGTGAGTCGGGGAGTTCACCCCTCCACTTT.

The chain employs TRBV5-4 and TRBJ2-2; 16 bases are a match to TRBD2. CDR3 length equals 18 residues. V lost 4 bases, J lost 4 bases, and 7 bases stayed unmatched. The germline V gene has CDR1 SGHNT and CDR2 YYREEE (reference sequence). The CDR3: CASSPGLAGGGRTGELFF. CDR3 coding DNA: TGTGCCAGCAGCCCGGGACTAGCGGGGGGGGGCCGCACCGGGGAGCTGTTTTTT.

The V gene is TRBV12-5, the J gene TRBJ2-2; no clear D. This CDR3 is 12 amino acids long. Germline V gene sequence: CDR1 LGHNT, CDR2 FRNRAP. V was trimmed by 4 bases and J by 3 bases, leaving 3 bases between them. The CDR3 coding sequence is TGTGCTAGTGGTTCGTACACCGGGGAGCTGTTTTTT. Its protein product is CASGSYTGELFF.

In regard to this clone: The same CDR3 also results from other DNA sequences found in this sample. The rearrangement links TRBV18 to TRBJ1-1; possible D gene TRBD1, 5 bases. The germline CDR1 and CDR2 sequences are KGHSH and LQKENI. The CDR3 is 13 amino acids. V was cut by 6 bases and J by 1 base, with 9 bases left in between. The CDR3 spells CASSVGGNTEAFF. The CDR3 nucleotides are TGTGCCAGCTCTGTCGGGGGGAACACTGAAGCTTTCTTT. Based on the CDR3 plus reference TRBV18 and TRBJ1-1, the full variable domain is NAGVMQNPRHLVRRRGQEARLRCSPMKGHSHVYWYRQLPEEGLKFMVYLQKENIIDESGMPKERFSAEFPKEGPSILRIQQVVRGDSAAYFCASSVGGNTEAFFGQGTRLTVV.

V usage is TRBV6-1 and J usage is TRBJ2-2, with 9 bases matching TRBD2. CDR1 is MNHNS and CDR2 is SASEGT in the germline V gene. The CDR3 length is 18 residues. J gave up 6 bases and V 2 bases, and 13 bases lay outside the gene matches. The CDR3 DNA follows: TGTGCCAGCAGTGAATTGCGGGGGGGCCAAACGGGGGCCGGGGAGCTGTTTTTT. Protein product: CASSELRGGQTGAGELFF.

This clone has only a few counts. The gene calls are TRBV18 and TRBJ2-1; D might be TRBD1 (5 bases). The CDR3 consists of 15 residues. The V gene's germline CDR1 is KGHSH and CDR2 LQKENI. Trimming cost V 0 bases and J 6 bases, with 12 bases left between them. DNA of the CDR3: TGTGCCAGCTCACCACCGGGCAGGGTAAGCAATGAGCAGTTCTTC. Its protein product is CASSPPGRVSNEQFF. Complete variable domain (other parts from reference TRBV18 and TRBJ2-1): NAGVMQNPRHLVRRRGQEARLRCSPMKGHSHVYWYRQLPEEGLKFMVYLQKENIIDESGMPKERFSAEFPKEGPSILRIQQVVRGDSAAYFCASSPPGRVSNEQFFGPGTRLTVL.

The chain recombines TRBV5-1 with TRBJ1-4; no firm D call. The V end was cut by 0 bases, the J end by 7 bases, with 7 bases between. Germline V gene lookup returns CDR1 SGHRS and CDR2 YFSETQ. CDR3 length: 13 amino acids. The CDR3 coding sequence is TGCGCCAGCAGCTTGGGAGGGCGTGAAAAACTGTTTTTT. Its translation is CASSLGGREKLFF.

CDR3 protein: CATSRDTGTEAFF. Here the CDR3 DNA reads TGTGCCACCAGCAGAGATACGGGAACTGAAGCTTTCTTT. The V and J genes are TRBV15 and TRBJ1-1; D is unclear. In germline, CDR1 is LNHNV, CDR2 YYDKDF (reference sequence). Between the trimmed V and J ends, which lost 0 bases and 5 bases, there was a span of 7 bases. The CDR3 length is 13 residues.

V usage is TRBV7-2 and J usage is TRBJ2-2; 9 bases match TRBD1. This CDR3 contains 17 residues. Germline V CDR1 and CDR2: SGHTA, FQGNSA. V lost 1 base, J lost 7 bases, and 10 bases stayed unmatched. The CDR3: CASSLGGVQGASGELFF. CDR3 nucleotide sequence: TGTGCCAGCAGCTTAGGAGGGGTACAGGGGGCGAGCGGGGAGCTGTTTTTT.

The count of this clone is one. The V and J genes are TRBV5-4 and TRBJ2-4, with TRBD1 as a possible D gene (6 bases). CDR3 length equals 15 residues. V was trimmed by 1 base and J by 0 bases, leaving 8 bases between them. CDR1 SGHNT and CDR2 YYREEE come from the germline V gene (reference sequence). The DNA of the CDR3 is TGTGCCAGCAGCTTGACAGGGTTAGCCAAAAACATTCAGTACTTC. It codes for CASSLTGLAKNIQYF.

This chain uses TRBV9 with TRBJ2-7; D unresolved. V was clipped by 0 bases and J by 2 bases, with 9 bases between them. The CDR3 consists of 14 residues. Germline loops: CDR1 SGDLS, CDR2 YYNGEE. This CDR3 reads CASSVAVEAYEQYF. DNA for the CDR3: TGTGCCAGCAGCGTAGCGGTTGAGGCCTACGAGCAGTACTTC.

Worth noting for this clone: Its ends do not fully match the called genes, so a read error is possible. V is TRBV7-7 and J is TRBJ2-5; 7 bases align to TRBD2. The V gene's germline CDR1 is SSHAT and CDR2 FNYEAQ (reference sequence). This CDR3 has 14 amino acids. DNA of the CDR3: TGTGCTAGCAGCTCCGGGGGGAGTGTGGAGACCCAGTACTTC. This codes for CASSSGGSVETQYF.

The genes are TRBV4-1 and TRBJ1-5; TRBD1 is a possible D gene (5 bases). Deletions cut 0 bases from V and 7 bases from J, with 13 bases between. Per the germline V gene, CDR1 is MGHRA and CDR2 is YSYEKL. The CDR3 loop spans 15 amino acids. As DNA, the CDR3 is TGCGCCAGCAGCCAAGAGTCGGGGCGGGACCAGCCCCAGCATTTT. Translated: CASSQESGRDQPQHF.